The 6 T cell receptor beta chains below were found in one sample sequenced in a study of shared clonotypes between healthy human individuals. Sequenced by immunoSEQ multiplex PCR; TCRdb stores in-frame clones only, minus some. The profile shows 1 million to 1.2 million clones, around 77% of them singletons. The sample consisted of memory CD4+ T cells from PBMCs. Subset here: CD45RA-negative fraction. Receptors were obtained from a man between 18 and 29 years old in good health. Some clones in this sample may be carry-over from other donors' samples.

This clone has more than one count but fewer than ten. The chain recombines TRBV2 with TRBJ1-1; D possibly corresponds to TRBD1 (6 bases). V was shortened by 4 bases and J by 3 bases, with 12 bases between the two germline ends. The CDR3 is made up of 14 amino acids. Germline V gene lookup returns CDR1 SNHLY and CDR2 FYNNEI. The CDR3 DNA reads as TGTGCCAGCAGTGGTCTGGGGGCGGACACTGAAGCTTTCTTT. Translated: CASSGLGADTEAFF. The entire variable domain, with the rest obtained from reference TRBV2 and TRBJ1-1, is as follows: EPEVTQTPSHQVTQMGQEVILRCVPISNHLYFYWYRQILGQKVEFLVSFYNNEISEKSEIFDDQFSVERPDGSNFTLKIRSTKLEDSAMYFCASSGLGADTEAFFGQGTRLTVV.

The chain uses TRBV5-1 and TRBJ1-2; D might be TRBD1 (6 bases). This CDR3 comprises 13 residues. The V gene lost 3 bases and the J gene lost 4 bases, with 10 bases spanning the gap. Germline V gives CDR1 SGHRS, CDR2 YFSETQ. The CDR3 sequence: CASSSGQPYGYTF. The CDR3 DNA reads TGCGCCAGCAGCTCTGGACAGCCCTATGGCTACACCTTC. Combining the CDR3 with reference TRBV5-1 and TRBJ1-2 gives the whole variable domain KAGVTQTPRYLIKTRGQQVTLSCSPISGHRSVSWYQQTPGQGLQFLFEYFSETQRNKGNFPGRFSGRQFSNSRSEMNVSTLELGDSALYLCASSSGQPYGYTFGSGTRLTVV.

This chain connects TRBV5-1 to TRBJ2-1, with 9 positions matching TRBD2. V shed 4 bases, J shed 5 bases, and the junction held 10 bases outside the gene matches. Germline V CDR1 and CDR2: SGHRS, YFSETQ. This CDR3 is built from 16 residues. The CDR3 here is CASSPLGLAVDNEQFF. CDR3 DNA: TGCGCCAGCAGCCCCTTGGGACTAGCTGTAGACAATGAGCAGTTCTTC.

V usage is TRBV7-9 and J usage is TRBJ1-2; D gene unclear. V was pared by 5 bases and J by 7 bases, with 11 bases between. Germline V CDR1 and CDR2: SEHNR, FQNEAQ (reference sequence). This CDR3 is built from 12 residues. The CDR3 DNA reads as TGTGCCAGCAGCCCCAACTCAGGTGGCTACACCTTC. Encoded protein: CASSPNSGGYTF. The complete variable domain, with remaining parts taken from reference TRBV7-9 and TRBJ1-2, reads DTGVSQNPRHKITKRGQNVTFRCDPISEHNRLYWYRQTLGQGPEFLTYFQNEAQLEKSRLLSDRFSAERPKGSFSTLEIQRTEQGDSAMYLCASSPNSGGYTFGSGTRLTVV.

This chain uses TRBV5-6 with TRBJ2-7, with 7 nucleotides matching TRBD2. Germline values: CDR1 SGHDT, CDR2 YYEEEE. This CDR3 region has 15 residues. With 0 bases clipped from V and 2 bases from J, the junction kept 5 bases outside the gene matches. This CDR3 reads CASSLDPSGPYEQYF. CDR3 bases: TGTGCCAGCAGCTTGGACCCTAGCGGACCCTACGAGCAGTACTTC.

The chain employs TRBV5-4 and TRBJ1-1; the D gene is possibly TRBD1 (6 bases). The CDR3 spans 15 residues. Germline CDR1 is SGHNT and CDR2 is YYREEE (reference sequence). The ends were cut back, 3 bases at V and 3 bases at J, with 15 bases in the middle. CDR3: CASSSAGAWYTEAFF. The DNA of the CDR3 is TGTGCCAGCAGCTCAGCAGGGGCCTGGTACACTGAAGCTTTCTTT. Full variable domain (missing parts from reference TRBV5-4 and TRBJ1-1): ETGVTQSPTHLIKTRGQQVTLRCSSQSGHNTVSWYQQALGQGPQFIFQYYREEENGRGNFPPRFSGLQFPNYSSELNVNALELDDSALYLCASSSAGAWYTEAFFGQGTRLTVV.